These 16 T cell receptor beta chains were all obtained from the same sample, sequenced in a study of blood T cell repertoires in COVID-19. Generated by immunoSEQ multiplex PCR, the TCRdb table keeps only in-frame clones and is missing some. The sample lists nearly 250,000 clones, about 87% seen once, with roughly 0.95% in the top ten. Sequences were obtained from PBMCs or T cells enriched from blood (not recorded which). These receptor sequences come from a man between 45 and 60 years old who had been exposed to COVID-19.

The J gene is TRBJ2-7, the V gene TRBV7-2; D might be TRBD2 (5 bases). The ends were cut back, 2 bases at V and 3 bases at J, with 8 bases in the middle. Germline V gene sequence: CDR1 SGHTA, CDR2 FQGNSA. CDR3 size: 13 residues. In DNA, the CDR3 is TGTGCCAGCAGCTTAAGGACTGGCTACGAGCAGTACGTC. Translating it yields CASSLRTGYEQYV.

The chain joins TRBV7-9 to TRBJ1-2; 7 bases line up with TRBD1. The CDR3 contains 13 residues. Germline V lookup: CDR1 SEHNR, CDR2 FQNEAQ (reference sequence). The trim removed 1 base at V and 5 bases at J, leaving 1 base unmatched. CDR3 loop: CASSLEQGYGYTF. The CDR3 coding sequence is TGTGCCAGCAGCTTAGAACAGGGGTATGGCTACACCTTC.

The J gene is TRBJ1-2, the V gene TRBV18; the D gene is possibly TRBD1 (5 bases). The CDR3 is 14 amino acids. The germline gives CDR1 KGHSH, CDR2 LQKENI. V was cut by 5 bases and J by 5 bases, with 15 bases left in between. In DNA form, the CDR3 reads TGTGCCAGCTCAGCCCCAGATGCAGGGTATGGCTACACCTTC. This sequence encodes CASSAPDAGYGYTF.

This sequence joins TRBV28 and TRBJ2-7; tentative D call: TRBD2 (5 bases). The CDR3 runs 13 residues. The V end lost 4 bases, the J end lost 6 bases, and 13 bases lay between the germline ends. The germline V gene has CDR1 MDHEN and CDR2 SYDVKM. For the CDR3, the DNA is TGTGCCAGCAGTTCGACCCGACGGGGCGAGCAGTACGTC. It codes for CASSSTRRGEQYV.

CDR3 region: CAILGLAGANEQFF. The CDR3, as DNA: TGTGCCATCCTCGGACTAGCGGGGGCCAATGAGCAGTTCTTC. The V call is TRBV28, the J call TRBJ2-1; 13 bases match TRBD2. This CDR3 is 14 amino acids long. Trimming cost V 10 bases and J 6 bases; bases outside gene matches: 6. Germline CDR1 reads MDHEN; CDR2 reads SYDVKM.

This chain links TRBV19 with TRBJ1-1; D ambiguous. The germline CDR1 and CDR2 sequences are LNHDA and SQIVND (reference sequence). CDR3 length: 12 amino acids. The ends were cut back, 6 bases at V and 3 bases at J, with 8 bases in the middle. CDR3 region: CASREVDTEAFF. CDR3 sequence (DNA): TGTGCCAGTAGGGAGGTGGACACTGAAGCTTTCTTT. The variable domain in full, with the rest retrieved from reference TRBV19 and TRBJ1-1, is DGGITQSPKYLFRKEGQNVTLSCEQNLNHDAMYWYRQDPGQGLRLIYYSQIVNDFQKGDIAEGYSVSREKKESFPLTVTSAQKNPTAFYLCASREVDTEAFFGQGTRLTVV.

The sample holds one count of this clone. The CDR3 protein is CASSLGGTGGYEQYF. In nucleotides, the CDR3 is TGCGCCAGCAGCTTGGGTGGGACAGGTGGCTACGAGCAGTACTTC. This sequence joins TRBV5-1 and TRBJ2-7, with 8 nucleotides matching TRBD1. Germline CDR1 SGHRS, CDR2 YFSETQ. The V gene end was trimmed by 0 bases and the J gene end by 3 bases; junction bases not matched to a gene: 5. The CDR3 has 15 residues.

The chain recombines TRBV21-1 with TRBJ2-4; TRBD2 is taken as the D call from the table, unchecked against the DNA. TRBV21-1 is a pseudogene. The CDR3 runs 16 residues. This chain's CDR3 is CASTRAVPLAKNIQYF. The CDR3 DNA reads TGTGCCAGCACCCGAGCGGTTCCTCTAGCCAAAAACATTCAGTACTTC.

The J gene is TRBJ2-1, the V gene TRBV25-1; D perhaps matches TRBD1 (6 bases). From germline, CDR1 is MGHDK and CDR2 SYGVNS. CDR3 size: 16 residues. The V gene lost 4 bases and the J gene lost 1 base, with 14 bases spanning the gap. The CDR3 protein is CASSASGHLSYNEQFF. CDR3 bases: TGTGCCAGCAGTGCGTCGGGACACCTTTCCTACAATGAGCAGTTCTTC.

This chain connects TRBV6-5 to TRBJ2-7; TRBD1 is a possible D gene (6 bases). Trimming took off 5 bases at V and 1 base at J, with 15 bases between the two ends. The germline V gene encodes CDR1 MNHEY and CDR2 SVGAGI. This CDR3 is built from 15 residues. For the CDR3, the DNA is TGTGCCAGCAGTCTTAGTACAGGGATATCCTACGAGCAGTACTTC. Translated: CASSLSTGISYEQYF.

This sequence joins TRBV6-5 and TRBJ1-5, with D possibly TRBD1 on 6 matching bases. The germline gives CDR1 MNHEY, CDR2 SVGAGI. Trimming left V 2 bases short and J 6 bases short, with 14 bases between. This CDR3 is 15 amino acids long. The CDR3 DNA follows: TGTGCCAGCAGTTACGTGGCAGGGGAGGGTCAGCCCCAGCATTTT. Protein product: CASSYVAGEGQPQHF.

This chain links TRBV12-3 or TRBV12-4 with TRBJ1-1; 8 nucleotides match TRBD1. The junction had 3 bases not matched to a gene; V was cut back by 2 bases and J by 7 bases. This CDR3 comprises 13 residues. The CDR3 loop reads CASSLWTGLEAFF. CDR3 in DNA: TGTGCCAGCAGTTTATGGACAGGGCTTGAAGCTTTCTTT.

This clone was detected only a few times. The rearrangement joins TRBV27 to TRBJ1-5; possibly TRBD1 for D (6 bases). The CDR3 extends over 15 amino acids. V was trimmed by 6 bases and J by 2 bases, leaving 14 bases between them. The germline CDR1 and CDR2 sequences are MNHEY and SMNVEV (reference sequence). The CDR3 sequence is CASSHRASGNQPQHF. DNA of the CDR3: TGTGCCAGCAGCCACAGGGCGTCGGGCAATCAGCCCCAGCATTTT.

This chain connects TRBV30 to TRBJ1-2; 7 bases match TRBD1. The CDR3 length is 13 residues. Trimming at V came to 0 bases and at J to 6 bases, leaving 4 bases not matched to a gene. Germline V lookup: CDR1 GTSNPN, CDR2 SVGIG (reference sequence). CDR3 region: CAWSVQGGHGYTF. CDR3 nucleotide sequence: TGTGCCTGGAGTGTACAAGGGGGCCATGGCTACACCTTC. Based on the CDR3 plus reference TRBV30 and TRBJ1-2, the full variable domain is SQTIHQWPATLVQPVGSPLSLECTVEGTSNPNLYWYRQAAGRGLQLLFYSVGIGQISSEVPQNLSASRPQDRQFILSSKKLLLSDSGFYLCAWSVQGGHGYTFGSGTRLTVV.

The V and J genes are TRBV7-2 and TRBJ2-3; 7 bases fit TRBD2. Germline V gene data show CDR1 as SGHTA and CDR2 as FQGNSA. CDR3 length: 15 amino acids. J gave up 2 bases and V 4 bases, and 6 bases lay outside the gene matches. The CDR3 region is CASSSLSGYTDTQYF. CDR3 coding DNA: TGTGCCAGCAGCTCCCTTAGCGGGTACACAGATACGCAGTATTTT. Together with reference TRBV7-2 and TRBJ2-3, the CDR3 gives the full variable domain: GAGVSQSPSNKVTEKGKDVELRCDPISGHTALYWYRQSLGQGLEFLIYFQGNSAPDKSGLPSDRFSAERTGGSVSTLTIQRTQQEDSAVYLCASSSLSGYTDTQYFGPGTRLTVL.

The chain employs TRBV28 and TRBJ2-7; 7 nucleotides agree with TRBD1. The J segment lost 0 bases and the V segment lost 10 bases, leaving 15 bases of the junction unmatched. Germline V gene sequence: CDR1 MDHEN, CDR2 SYDVKM. This CDR3 has 16 amino acids. CDR3 region: CATTGDVSKSSYEQYV. The CDR3 region has the DNA TGTGCCACAACAGGGGACGTATCAAAGAGCTCCTACGAGCAGTACGTC.